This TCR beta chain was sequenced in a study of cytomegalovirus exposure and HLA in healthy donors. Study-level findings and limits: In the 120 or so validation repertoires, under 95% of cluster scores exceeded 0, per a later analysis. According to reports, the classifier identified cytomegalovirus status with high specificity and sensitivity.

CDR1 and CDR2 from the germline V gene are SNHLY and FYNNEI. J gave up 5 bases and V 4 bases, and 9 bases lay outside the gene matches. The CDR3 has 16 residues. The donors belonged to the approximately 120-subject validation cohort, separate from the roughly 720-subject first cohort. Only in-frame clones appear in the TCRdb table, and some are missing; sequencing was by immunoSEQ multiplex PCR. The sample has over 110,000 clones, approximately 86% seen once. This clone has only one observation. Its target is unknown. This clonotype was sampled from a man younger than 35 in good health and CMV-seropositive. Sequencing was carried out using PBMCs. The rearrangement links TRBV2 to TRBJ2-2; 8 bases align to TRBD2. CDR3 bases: TGTGCCAGCAGTGGCCCCGGGGGGGCACCAACCGGGGAGCTGTTTTTT. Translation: CASSGPGGAPTGELFF. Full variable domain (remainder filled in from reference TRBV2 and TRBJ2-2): EPEVTQTPSHQVTQMGQEVILRCVPISNHLYFYWYRQILGQKVEFLVSFYNNEISEKSEIFDDQFSVERPDGSNFTLKIRSTKLEDSAMYFCASSGPGGAPTGELFFGEGSRLTVL.